Shown below are 8 T cell receptor beta chains from a single sample sequenced in a study of CD8 T cells in Susac syndrome. Random-hexamer reverse transcription was applied to 0.5 to 1 ug RNA. TCRdb fed the immunoSEQ multiplex PCR reads into MiXCR, producing one record per CDR3 protein. The table has some 100,000 distinct CDR3 sequences, around 93% seen once. Sequenced: CD8+ T cells from PBMCs. The receptors here all came from a human donor in good health.

The chain has TRBV7-3 and TRBJ2-3; 10 nucleotides line up with TRBD1. The germline V gene has CDR1 SGHTA and CDR2 FQGTGA. J lost 1 base, V lost 2 bases, and 3 bases had no gene match. This CDR3 spans 16 amino acids. Written as DNA, the CDR3 is TGTGCCAGCAGCTTAGCTGGACAGGGGGGCACAGATACGCAGTATTTT. Its translation: CASSLAGQGGTDTQYF. Supplemented by reference TRBV7-3 and TRBJ2-3, the full variable domain reads GAGVSQTPSNKVTEKGKYVELRCDPISGHTALYWYRQSLGQGPEFLIYFQGTGAADDSGLPNDRFFAVRPEGSVSTLKIQRTERGDSAVYLCASSLAGQGGTDTQYFGPGTRLTVL.

The rearrangement links TRBV28 to TRBJ2-7, with TRBD2 as a possible D gene (6 bases). Trimming shortened V by 5 bases and J by 7 bases, and 18 bases separated the two germline ends. The CDR3 has 14 residues. CDR1 is MDHEN, CDR2 SYDVKM, per germline. CDR3 coding DNA: TGTGCCAGCAGTCCTTTGGGGGGTCGAGGGGAGCAGTACTTC. It translates to CASSPLGGRGEQYF.

CDR3 DNA: TGTGCCAGCAGCCCACGGACAGATGAAAAACTGTTTTTT. It is translated as CASSPRTDEKLFF. The chain combines TRBV7-2 with TRBJ1-4, with D possibly TRBD1 on 6 matching bases. The V end was cut by 5 bases, the J end by 6 bases, with 10 bases between. The CDR3 is 13 residues long. Germline CDR1 is SGHTA and CDR2 is FQGNSA.

The chain employs TRBV6-2 or TRBV6-3 and TRBJ2-6; 8 bases fit TRBD1. The V gene's germline CDR1 is MNHEY and CDR2 SVGEGT. The CDR3 has 20 residues. V shed 5 bases and J 0 bases; nucleotides not matched to a gene: 15. The CDR3 reads CASSTTFNRGRYSGANVLTF. In DNA form, the CDR3 reads TGTGCCAGCAGTACCACATTTAACAGGGGGAGATACTCTGGGGCCAACGTCCTGACTTTC.

This chain joins TRBV10-3 and TRBJ2-5; no reliable D call. The CDR3 has 11 residues. CDR1 and CDR2 (germline): ENHRY, SYGVKD. The germline V and J ends were trimmed by 5 bases and 5 bases, with 6 bases remaining between them. The CDR3 sequence: CAISSRETQYF. The DNA for the CDR3 is TGTGCCATCAGTTCTCGGGAGACCCAGTACTTC.

The chain has TRBV4-3 and TRBJ1-1; D uncertain. The CDR3 has 13 residues. V lost 1 base, J lost 4 bases, and 7 bases lay in between. Germline CDR1 is LGHNA and CDR2 is YSLEER. Written as DNA, the CDR3 is TGCGCCAGCAGCCAAGGGTTTAGCACTGAAGCTTTCTTT. Amino acids: CASSQGFSTEAFF.

This chain uses TRBV7-9 with TRBJ2-7; possible D gene TRBD1, 6 bases. The CDR3 is 14 residues long. Germline V gene data show CDR1 as SEHNR and CDR2 as FQNEAQ (reference sequence). V gave up 8 bases and J gave up 3 bases, with 17 bases separating them. CDR3: CASRGGQGFYEQYF. CDR3 sequence (DNA): TGTGCCAGCCGAGGGGGACAAGGGTTCTACGAGCAGTACTTC.

CDR3 residues: CASSFRLRETQYF. CDR3 DNA: TGTGCCAGTAGTTTCCGACTTCGAGAGACCCAGTACTTC. V is TRBV19 and J is TRBJ2-5; D is unresolved. V shed 5 bases and J shed 4 bases, with 11 bases lying between them. Germline CDR1 LNHDA, CDR2 SQIVND (reference sequence). The CDR3 contains 13 residues.